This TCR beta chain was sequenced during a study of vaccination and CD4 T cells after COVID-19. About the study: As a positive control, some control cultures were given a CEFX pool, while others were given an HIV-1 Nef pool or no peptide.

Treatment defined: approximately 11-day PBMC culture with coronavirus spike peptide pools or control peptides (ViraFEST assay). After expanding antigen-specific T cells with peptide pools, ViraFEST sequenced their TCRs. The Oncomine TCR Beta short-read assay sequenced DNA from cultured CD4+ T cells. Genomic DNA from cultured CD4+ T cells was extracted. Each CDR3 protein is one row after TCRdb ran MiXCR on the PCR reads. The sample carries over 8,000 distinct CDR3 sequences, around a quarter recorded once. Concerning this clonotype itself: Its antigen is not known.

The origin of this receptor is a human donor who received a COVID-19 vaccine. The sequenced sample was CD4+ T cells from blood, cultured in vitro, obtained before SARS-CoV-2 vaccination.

The DNA for the CDR3 is TGTGCCAGCAGCGGGACTATCACGGACGAGCAGTACTTC. Translating gives CASSGTITDEQYF. The chain carries TRBV5-4 and TRBJ2-7; 7 bases are shared with TRBD2. This CDR3 contains 13 residues. V gave up 4 bases and J gave up 5 bases; unmatched junction bases: 6. Germline V gene sequence: CDR1 SGHNT, CDR2 YYREEE (reference sequence).